This entry concerns a single T cell receptor beta chain. This entry comes from a study of CD4+ T cells in melanoma. Germline values: CDR1 SGHDT, CDR2 YYEEEE. The CDR3 loop spans 13 amino acids. V lost 3 bases and J lost 6, with 11 bases in between. The protocol was immunoSEQ multiplex PCR, while the TCRdb copy is restricted to in-frame clones and leaves out a portion. The sample has some 7,000 clones, more than 65% seen once. This TCR was sampled from a human donor with melanoma. Material: cells from a culture (not recorded whether cultured in vitro). The genes are TRBV5-6 and TRBJ2-3, with a possible D match to TRBD1 (6 bases). CDR3 loop: CASSWGRSDTQYF. In DNA, the CDR3 is TGTGCCAGCAGCTGGGGGCGTTCGGATACGCAGTATTTT.